This T cell receptor (beta chain) was obtained from a study of blood T cell repertoires in COVID-19. Study summary: T cells, B-cell-depleted T cells, or PBMCs provided the cDNA or gDNA that served as material.

Sequencing was performed with immunoSEQ multiplex PCR; in TCRdb, only in-frame clones are kept and a portion is missing. The sample has about 120,000 clones, about 90% seen once. This clone was detected once. The germline CDR1 and CDR2 sequences are SNHLY and FYNNEI. The CDR3 sequence is 15 residues long. Between the trimmed V and J ends, which lost 5 bases and 0 bases, there was a span of 11 bases. This chain uses TRBV2 with TRBJ1-5, with D maybe TRBD1 (5 bases). The TCR originated in a woman aged 65 to 85 with acute or convalescent COVID-19. The sample consisted of peripheral blood. DNA for the CDR3: TGTGCCAGCAGTATAGGACAATATAGCAATCAGCCCCAGCATTTT. Encoded protein: CASSIGQYSNQPQHF.